Below, one T cell receptor (beta chain) is given with its context. FACS enriched CD8+ TEMRA cells, while bulk CD8+ and CD4+ were negatively isolated. Reverse transcription of roughly 0.5 to 1 ug RNA used random hexamers. Amplification of TCR beta CDR3 spanned 54 Vbeta and 13 Jbeta via immunoSEQ multiplex PCR. From the immunoSEQ multiplex PCR reads, TCRdb called clonotypes with MiXCR, one entry per CDR3 protein. The sample includes approximately 140,000 distinct CDR3 sequences, about 93% seen only once; the top ten take approximately 0.25%. The germline V gene has CDR1 DFQATT and CDR2 SNEGSKA (reference sequence). J gave up 1 base and V 5 bases, and 11 bases lay outside the gene matches. This CDR3 has 16 residues. The sample comes from a study of CD8 T cells in Susac syndrome.

J is TRBJ2-1 and V is TRBV20-1, with 7 bases that match TRBD2. The sequenced sample was CD8+ T cells from PBMCs. This TCR derives from a human donor in good health. The DNA of the CDR3 is TGCAGTGCTGAACCTATAGCGGGCTCTTCCTACAATGAGCAGTTCTTC. Protein product: CSAEPIAGSSYNEQFF.